Presented here are 3 T cell receptor beta chains from one specimen sequenced in a study of response to subunit inactivated influenza vaccine. TCRdb processed the RT-PCR reads anew with MiXCR; each CDR3 protein has one entry. Among roughly 650,000 distinct CDR3 sequences listed, around a sixth were seen once. Sequencing used PBMCs from blood, obtained 11 to 12 days after vaccination. These receptors were collected from a man between 45 and 60 years old who received an inactivated influenza vaccine.

This clonotype has only a few counts. CDR3 nucleotide sequence: TGTGCCAGCAGCATTAGCGGGCCCACAGATACGCAGTATTTT. Its translation: CASSISGPTDTQYF. J is TRBJ2-3 and V is TRBV7-3; 7 bases match TRBD2. The germline CDR1 and CDR2 sequences are SGHTA and FQGTGA. The CDR3 runs 14 residues. V was pared by 5 bases and J by 2 bases, with 4 bases of the junction left unmatched.

DNA for the CDR3: TGTGCCAGCAGTTTCCTAGTGGAGACCCAGTACTTC. It is translated as CASSFLVETQYF. V is TRBV12-3 or TRBV12-4 and J is TRBJ2-5, with D hard to call. This CDR3 has 12 amino acids. Trimming left V 3 bases short and J 5 bases short, with 7 bases between.

This chain joins TRBV15 and TRBJ2-2; the D gene could be TRBD1 or TRBD2 (5 bases each). The V end lost 1 base, the J end lost 5 bases, and 11 bases lay between the germline ends. The V gene's germline CDR1 is LNHNV and CDR2 YYDKDF (reference sequence). The CDR3 runs to 15 residues. In DNA, the CDR3 is TGTGCCACCAGCAGAGGAGGGGCTAGAACCGGGGAGCTGTTTTTT. It encodes CATSRGGARTGELFF.